This TCR beta chain was captured in a study of blood T cells in healthy people across ages. This CDR3 has 15 residues. Germline V gene lookup returns CDR1 SGHAT and CDR2 FQNNGV. Next came a second PCR, run for about 7 to 12 cycles, which used a sample-barcoded 5' primer along with a J-beta primer mix. TCRdb re-called the 5' RACE reads through MiXCR, storing one row per CDR3 protein. The sample lists hundreds of thousands of distinct CDR3 sequences, 55% to 70% occurring once. Sequencing input: blood. The receptor was isolated from a man aged 25 to 40 in good health. The chain recombines TRBV11-2 with TRBJ2-7; D not resolved. The end of the DNA aligns better with TRBJ2-5, so the J call may be wrong. The chain's CDR3 is CASSLKHSLAETQYF. CDR3 nucleotides: TGTGCCAGCAGCTTGAAGCATAGTCTTGCAGAGACCCAGTACTTC.